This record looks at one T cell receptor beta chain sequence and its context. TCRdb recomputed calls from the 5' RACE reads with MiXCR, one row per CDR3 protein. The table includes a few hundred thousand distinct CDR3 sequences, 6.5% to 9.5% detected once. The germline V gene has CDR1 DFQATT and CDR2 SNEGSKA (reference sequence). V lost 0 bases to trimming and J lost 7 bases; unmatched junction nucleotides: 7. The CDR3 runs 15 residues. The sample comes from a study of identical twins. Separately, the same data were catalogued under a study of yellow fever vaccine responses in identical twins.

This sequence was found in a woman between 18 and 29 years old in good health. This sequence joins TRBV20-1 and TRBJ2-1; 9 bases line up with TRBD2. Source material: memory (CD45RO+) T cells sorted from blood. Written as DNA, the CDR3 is TGCAGTGCTAGAGATCGCGGGGGGGCCTTAAATGAGCAGTTCTTC. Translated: CSARDRGGALNEQFF.